A single sample is the source of the 19 T cell receptor beta chains below, sequenced in a study of T-cell reconstitution after alpha-beta-depleted transplantation in children (dated by TCRdb to the mid-2010s). The library was produced with PCR. Sequencing instrument: Illumina HiSeq 2500. To normalize quantification of the TCRbeta repertoire, the TCR libraries were built with molecular barcoding that relied on unique molecular identifiers. The raw public reads went through TCRdb reprocessing: fastp at Q25, MiXCR clone calling, in-frame beta chains kept. Entries that share a CDR3 protein sequence are merged under the most common genes and DNA. The sample records almost 400,000 distinct CDR3 sequences, around 21% of which are singletons. The top ten clones comprise 3.8% of the sample. This specimen consisted of PBMCs from the stem cell graft donor, obtained from the stem cell graft. Receptor source: a human donor who donated a stem cell graft to a child with acute myeloid leukemia.

This clonotype has a handful of counts. The rearrangement joins TRBV5-1 to TRBJ2-5; 9 bases match TRBD2. This CDR3 spans 17 amino acids. With 4 bases clipped from V and 5 bases from J, the junction kept 15 bases outside the gene matches. CDR1 is SGHRS and CDR2 is YFSETQ in the germline V gene. The CDR3 coding sequence is TGCGCCAGCAGCCCCGGTGCGGGAGGGCCTGGTGGGGAGACCCAGTACTTC. Translated, it gives CASSPGAGGPGGETQYF.

There are many counts of this clonotype. This chain links TRBV29-1 with TRBJ2-3, with 11 positions matching TRBD2. CDR1 and CDR2 (germline): SQVTM, ANQGSEA. This CDR3 region has 15 residues. With 0 bases clipped from V and 7 bases from J, the junction kept 6 bases outside the gene matches. CDR3 in amino acids: CSVEDRTSGLNTQYF. The CDR3 coding sequence is TGCAGCGTTGAAGATCGGACTAGCGGGCTTAATACGCAGTATTTT.

This clonotype was observed a few times. J is TRBJ2-7 and V is TRBV11-2; 11 bases are a match to TRBD2. Germline V gene data show CDR1 as SGHAT and CDR2 as FQNNGV. The junction had 9 bases not matched to a gene; V was cut back by 0 bases and J by 2 bases. The CDR3 sequence is 18 residues long. The CDR3 region is CASSLEVRLAGGTYEQYF. The CDR3 nucleotides are TGTGCCAGCAGCTTAGAAGTGAGGCTAGCGGGAGGTACCTACGAGCAGTACTTC.

This clonotype was seen ten or more times. The V gene is TRBV7-9, the J gene TRBJ2-1; 7 bases line up with TRBD1. The J segment lost 0 bases and the V segment lost 5 bases, leaving 7 bases of the junction unmatched. The CDR3 runs 16 residues. CDR1 is SEHNR and CDR2 is FQNEAQ in the germline V gene (reference sequence). Here the CDR3 DNA reads TGTGCCAGCAGCCCACTAGGGGGCAGCTCCTACAATGAGCAGTTCTTC. Amino acid sequence: CASSPLGGSSYNEQFF.

This clonotype has a handful of counts. V usage is TRBV12-3 or TRBV12-4 and J usage is TRBJ2-2, with D unclear. V was shortened by 6 bases and J by 1 base, with 6 bases between the two germline ends. The CDR3 spans 13 residues. DNA of the CDR3: TGTGCCAGCAGGCTCCTGAACACCGGGGAGCTGTTTTTT. Residues: CASRLLNTGELFF.

This chain connects TRBV20-1 to TRBJ1-5, with D possibly TRBD1 on 5 matching bases. V was pared by 0 bases and J by 2 bases, with 11 bases between. Germline assignment: CDR1 DFQATT and CDR2 SNEGSKA (reference sequence). This CDR3 region has 15 residues. The CDR3 nucleotides read TGCAGTGCTAGAGATGGGACGGTTGGCAATCAGCCCCAGCATTTT. Its translation is CSARDGTVGNQPQHF.

J is TRBJ2-5 and V is TRBV7-3; D is possibly TRBD1 or TRBD2 (5 bases each). Per the germline V gene, CDR1 is SGHTA and CDR2 is FQGTGA. Trimming took off 1 base at V and 5 bases at J, with 8 bases between the two ends. This CDR3 is 13 amino acids long. The CDR3 region is CASSLIGAETQYF. The CDR3 nucleotides are TGTGCCAGCAGCTTAATCGGGGCCGAGACCCAGTACTTC.

This clonotype was seen many times. The chain combines TRBV29-1 with TRBJ2-5; D ambiguous. The V end was cut by 2 bases, the J end by 1 base, with 2 bases between. Per germline, CDR1 SQVTM and CDR2 ANQGSEA. There are 11 residues in the CDR3. The CDR3 coding sequence is TGCAGCGTTGAACGCCAAGAGACCCAGTACTTC. Its protein is CSVERQETQYF. The variable domain in full, completed from reference TRBV29-1 and TRBJ2-5, reads SAVISQKPSRDICQRGTSLTIQCQVDSQVTMMFWYRQQPGQSLTLIATANQGSEATYESGFVIDKFPISRPNLTFSTLTVSNMSPEDSSIYLCSVERQETQYFGPGTRLLVL.

Ten or more counts support this clonotype. This rearrangement joins TRBV20-1 to TRBJ1-1; weak D call: TRBD1 (6 bases). Per the germline V gene, CDR1 is DFQATT and CDR2 is SNEGSKA (reference sequence). V shed 5 bases and J shed 1 base, with 11 bases lying between them. This CDR3 is 13 amino acids long. The CDR3 reads CSAPGETNTEAFF. The CDR3, as DNA: TGCAGTGCTCCAGGGGAGACGAACACTGAAGCTTTCTTT.

J is TRBJ1-6 and V is TRBV7-9; D might be TRBD1 (6 bases). Trimming stripped 5 bases from V and 9 bases from J, with 17 bases between. The germline gives CDR1 SEHNR, CDR2 FQNEAQ (reference sequence). The CDR3 covers 15 residues. The CDR3 nucleotides are TGTGCCAGCAGCCTATTGACAGGAGCCAGTTCACCCCTCCACTTT. Protein product: CASSLLTGASSPLHF.

This clonotype has a count of ten or more. The chain employs TRBV18 and TRBJ2-7, with a weak D call TRBD1 (5 bases). The CDR3 contains 11 residues. From germline, CDR1 is KGHSH and CDR2 LQKENI. Trimming left V 3 bases short and J 7 bases short, with 7 bases between. The CDR3 nucleotides read TGTGCCAGCTCACCTGACAGAGAGCAGTACTTC. Translated: CASSPDREQYF.

The chain recombines TRBV28 with TRBJ2-7; possibly TRBD1 for D (5 bases). Trimming cost V 7 bases and J 2 bases, with 15 bases left between them. This CDR3 is 14 amino acids long. Germline lookup yields CDR1 MDHEN and CDR2 SYDVKM. The CDR3 spells CASIDRKLTYEQYF. In DNA form, the CDR3 reads TGTGCCAGCATCGACAGAAAACTTACCTACGAGCAGTACTTC.

The table lists this clonotype with a few counts. This rearrangement joins TRBV7-6 to TRBJ2-5; D gene ambiguous. With 6 bases removed from V and 2 bases from J, the gap between germline ends came to 16 bases. This CDR3 has 15 residues. CDR1 and CDR2 from the germline V gene are SGHVS and FNYEAQ. DNA of the CDR3: TGTGCCAGCAGTTCATCATTGGAGCATCAAGAGACCCAGTACTTC. Translation: CASSSSLEHQETQYF.

V usage is TRBV29-1 and J usage is TRBJ2-3, with TRBD2 matching over 12 bases. This CDR3 spans 14 amino acids. V shed 7 bases, J shed 4 bases, and the junction held 6 bases outside the gene matches. Germline V gene lookup returns CDR1 SQVTM and CDR2 ANQGSEA. The CDR3 coding sequence is TGCAGCGGCATACTAGCGGGAGGTCCAGATACGCAGTATTTT. Amino acids: CSGILAGGPDTQYF.

This clonotype was seen more than once but under ten times. The V gene is TRBV20-1, the J gene TRBJ2-1; D gene unclear. Germline loops: CDR1 DFQATT, CDR2 SNEGSKA (reference sequence). This CDR3 contains 14 residues. V lost 5 bases and J lost 3, with 14 bases in between. CDR3 amino acids: CSASPDLVYNEQFF. In DNA form, the CDR3 reads TGCAGTGCTTCCCCGGATTTGGTCTACAATGAGCAGTTCTTC.

This clonotype was found many times. This chain joins TRBV6-2 or TRBV6-3 and TRBJ2-1, with D perhaps TRBD1 (6 bases). The germline CDR1 and CDR2 sequences are MNHEY and SVGEGT. The CDR3 spans 14 residues. V was clipped by 4 bases and J by 5 bases, with 12 bases between them. The CDR3 sequence is CASSLSGTHNEQFF. CDR3 bases: TGTGCCAGCAGTTTAAGTGGGACACACAATGAGCAGTTCTTC.

The rearrangement uses TRBV7-9 and TRBJ2-5, with 9 nucleotides matching TRBD2. CDR1 is SEHNR, CDR2 FQNEAQ, per germline (reference sequence). The ends lost 5 bases at V and 4 bases at J; junction bases unmatched: 8. The CDR3 is 15 residues long. In DNA form, the CDR3 reads TGTGCCAGCAGCCCCCACGCGGGAGGGGGAGAGACCCAGTACTTC. Translated, it gives CASSPHAGGGETQYF. Full variable domain (remainder filled in from reference TRBV7-9 and TRBJ2-5): DTGVSQNPRHKITKRGQNVTFRCDPISEHNRLYWYRQTLGQGPEFLTYFQNEAQLEKSRLLSDRFSAERPKGSFSTLEIQRTEQGDSAMYLCASSPHAGGGETQYFGPGTRLLVL.

This clonotype has more than one count but fewer than ten. This sequence joins TRBV7-9 and TRBJ2-4; a possible D gene is TRBD1 (5 bases). CDR3 length equals 12 residues. Per the germline V gene, CDR1 is SEHNR and CDR2 is FQNEAQ (reference sequence). Trimming removed 1 base from V and 10 bases from J, with 8 bases in between. The CDR3 nucleotides read TGTGCCAGCAGCTTAGGTAGGGGAATTCAGTACTTC. Amino acid sequence: CASSLGRGIQYF. Together with reference TRBV7-9 and TRBJ2-4, the CDR3 gives the full variable domain: DTGVSQNPRHKITKRGQNVTFRCDPISEHNRLYWYRQTLGQGPEFLTYFQNEAQLEKSRLLSDRFSAERPKGSFSTLEIQRTEQGDSAMYLCASSLGRGIQYFGAGTRLSVL.

The sample holds a few counts of this clonotype. This sequence joins TRBV5-5 and TRBJ2-7, with 7 bases lining up with TRBD1. The CDR3 covers 15 residues. Germline V gene data show CDR1 as SGHKS and CDR2 as YYEKEE (reference sequence). With 0 bases clipped from V and 5 bases from J, the junction kept 8 bases outside the gene matches. CDR3 DNA sequence: TGTGCCAGCAGCTTGGGGACAGGAACGATGGACGAGCAGTACTTC. Its translation is CASSLGTGTMDEQYF.